Each of the 29 T cell receptor beta chains below was sequenced from the same sample in a study of blood T cells in healthy people across ages. Together with a sample-barcoded 5' primer, a J-beta primer mix was included in a second PCR lasting about 6 to 11 cycles. TCRdb used MiXCR to reprocess the 5' RACE reads, holding one entry per CDR3 protein. The profile shows around 940,000 distinct CDR3 sequences, 51% of them singletons. Material for sequencing was blood. The receptors shown here come from a woman aged 60 to 75 in good health.

CDR3 protein: CATTSEKLFF. CDR3 nucleotide sequence: TGTGCCACGACGAGTGAAAAACTGTTTTTT. The chain joins TRBV2 to TRBJ1-4; no clear D. Germline lookup yields CDR1 SNHLY and CDR2 FYNNEI. V was shortened by 10 bases and J by 7 bases, with 7 bases between the two germline ends. The CDR3 sequence is 10 residues long.

In the case of this clonotype: A much bigger clone sits one base away, suggesting this may be a read error. The rearrangement links TRBV7-2 to TRBJ2-7; D remains ambiguous. Germline V gene data show CDR1 as SGHTA and CDR2 as FQGNSA. This CDR3 comprises 11 residues. The V and J ends lost 4 bases and 5 bases respectively, with 6 bases between them. In nucleotides, the CDR3 is TGTGCCAGCAGCTCAATAAACGAGCAGTACTTC. Amino acid sequence: CASSSINEQYF.

The gene calls are TRBV13 and TRBJ2-4, with 10 bases that match TRBD2. Matching the DNA end better, TRBJ2-7 makes the J call doubtful. Per the germline V gene, CDR1 is PRHDT and CDR2 is FYEKMQ (reference sequence). The CDR3 runs to 16 residues. The CDR3 coding sequence is TGTGCCAGCAGCTTGCAGCGGACTAGCGGTTCCTACGAGCAGTACTTC. Amino acid sequence: CASSLQRTSGSYEQYF.

The chain joins TRBV6-6 to TRBJ2-7; 10 nucleotides align to TRBD1. This CDR3 has 14 residues. V gave up 2 bases and J gave up 6 bases; unmatched junction bases: 4. CDR1 is MNHNY, CDR2 SVGAGI, per germline (reference sequence). The CDR3 here is CASSYRDRGSEQYF. CDR3 nucleotide sequence: TGTGCCAGCAGTTACCGGGACAGGGGAAGCGAGCAGTACTTC.

The rearrangement joins TRBV20-1 to TRBJ2-7, with 8 bases matching TRBD2. This CDR3 contains 15 residues. Per the germline V gene, CDR1 is DFQATT and CDR2 is SNEGSKA (reference sequence). The trim removed 6 bases at V and 2 bases at J, leaving 12 bases unmatched. The CDR3 nucleotides read TGCAGTGCGAAGGAGCTAGCGGGCATTCCCTACGAGCAGTACTTC. Its translation: CSAKELAGIPYEQYF.

The J gene is TRBJ1-2, the V gene TRBV18; the match to TRBD1 covers 7 bases. Germline CDR1 KGHSH, CDR2 LQKENI. V shed 2 bases and J 7 bases; nucleotides not matched to a gene: 16. The CDR3 sequence is 17 residues long. CDR3 region: CASSPYYDQPGTVGYTF. In DNA form, the CDR3 reads TGTGCCAGCTCACCATACTACGATCAACCCGGGACAGTTGGCTACACCTTC.

The rearrangement joins TRBV18 to TRBJ1-1; possible D gene TRBD1, 6 bases. Trimming pared 6 bases from V and 4 bases from J, leaving 18 bases between. Germline assignment: CDR1 KGHSH and CDR2 LQKENI. The CDR3 sequence is 15 residues long. The CDR3: CASSPAGRGSTEAFF. The CDR3 nucleotides are TGTGCCAGCTCTCCGGCAGGGAGGGGGAGCACTGAAGCTTTCTTT.

The chain recombines TRBV28 with TRBJ2-7; D remains ambiguous. This CDR3 region has 15 residues. Trimming removed 5 bases from V and 0 bases from J, with 14 bases in between. Germline loops: CDR1 MDHEN, CDR2 SYDVKM. The chain's CDR3 is CASSTLRAHSYEQYF. The CDR3 region has the DNA TGTGCCAGCAGTACCCTTAGGGCCCACTCCTACGAGCAGTACTTC.

The gene calls are TRBV21-1 and TRBJ2-3; TRBD2 reflects the table's D call only, with no check against the DNA. TRBV21-1 is noted as a pseudogene. The CDR3 runs 18 residues. CDR3 loop: CASSRQTLSGTSTDTQYF. CDR3 coding DNA: TGTGCCAGCAGCCGACAAACTCTTAGCGGGACTAGCACAGATACGCAGTATTTT.

There are many counts of this clonotype. V usage is TRBV20-1 and J usage is TRBJ1-1; TRBD1 matches at 8 bases. After removal of 0 bases from V and 6 bases from J, the junction contained 3 bases not matched to a gene. The CDR3 is made up of 13 amino acids. From germline, CDR1 is DFQATT and CDR2 SNEGSKA (reference sequence). The CDR3 DNA reads as TGCAGTGCTAGAGAAACGACAGGGGCTGAAGCTTTCTTT. It is translated as CSARETTGAEAFF.

The rearrangement uses TRBV28 and TRBJ1-6; possible D gene TRBD1, 5 bases. Germline V CDR1 and CDR2: MDHEN, SYDVKM. The V and J ends lost 8 bases and 6 bases respectively, with 11 bases between them. CDR3 length: 13 amino acids. The CDR3 nucleotides are TGTGCCAGCGGAAAGGGGCCTAATTCACCCCTCCACTTT. Amino acids: CASGKGPNSPLHF.

The chain has TRBV12-3 or TRBV12-4 and TRBJ1-2, with 8 bases aligning to TRBD1. The CDR3 runs 17 residues. V shed 6 bases and J 5 bases; nucleotides not matched to a gene: 17. CDR3 protein: CASSPLLFGTGRYGYTF. The CDR3 DNA reads TGTGCCAGCAGCCCTCTACTGTTCGGGACAGGCCGTTATGGCTACACCTTC.

V gene TRBV7-3 combines with J gene TRBJ2-1; TRBD2 matches 10 bases. The trim removed 6 bases at V and 5 bases at J, leaving 16 bases unmatched. Germline CDR1 is SGHTA and CDR2 is FQGTGA. This CDR3 region has 18 residues. CDR3 in amino acids: CASSRSPGGTSVNNEQFF. The CDR3 nucleotides read TGTGCCAGCAGTCGCTCCCCCGGCGGGACTAGCGTCAACAATGAGCAGTTCTTC.

This clonotype came up many times. The rearrangement uses TRBV6-2 or TRBV6-3 and TRBJ2-4; perhaps TRBD2 as D (5 bases). The V end lost 0 bases, the J end lost 2 bases, and 8 bases lay between the germline ends. This CDR3 spans 15 amino acids. Germline lookup yields CDR1 MNHEY and CDR2 SVGEGT. The CDR3 loop is CASSYSSGSKNIQYF. Here the CDR3 DNA reads TGTGCCAGCAGTTACTCAAGCGGTTCCAAAAACATTCAGTACTTC.

A few counts support this clonotype. The DNA for the CDR3 is TGTGCCACCAGTTCCTTCTACGAGCAGTACTTC. Amino acid sequence: CATSSFYEQYF. The rearrangement uses TRBV15 and TRBJ2-7; D uncertain. The CDR3 totals 11 residues. Looked up from germline, CDR1 is LNHNV and CDR2 is YYDKDF (reference sequence). V was trimmed by 6 bases and J by 3 bases, leaving 6 bases between them.

This clonotype was recorded a few times. The CDR3 is CASSLVSGRAEQYF. For the CDR3, the DNA is TGTGCCAGCAGCTTAGTTAGCGGGAGGGCCGAGCAGTACTTC. This sequence joins TRBV7-9 and TRBJ2-4; 11 nucleotides line up with TRBD2. The J call could be wrong; TRBJ2-7 is a better fit for the DNA end. There are 14 residues in the CDR3. CDR1 is SEHNR and CDR2 is FQNEAQ in the germline V gene (reference sequence).

This clonotype was seen at least ten times. This rearrangement joins TRBV9 to TRBJ1-2; D may be TRBD1 (5 bases). This CDR3 region has 13 residues. The germline V gene has CDR1 SGDLS and CDR2 YYNGEE. V was cut by 4 bases and J by 4 bases, with 11 bases left in between. The CDR3 spells CASSPQGAYGYTF. CDR3 DNA sequence: TGTGCCAGCAGCCCCCAAGGGGCCTATGGCTACACCTTC.

This clonotype was seen a few times. The V gene is TRBV30, the J gene TRBJ2-7; D possibly corresponds to TRBD2 (5 bases). In germline, CDR1 is GTSNPN, CDR2 SVGIG (reference sequence). The V gene lost 1 base and the J gene lost 2 bases, with 12 bases spanning the gap. The CDR3 consists of 14 residues. CDR3 in amino acids: CAWSAGSTAYEQYF. In DNA form, the CDR3 reads TGTGCCTGGAGTGCGGGATCCACGGCCTACGAGCAGTACTTC.

The CDR3 is CASSFRASPTEQYF. CDR3 in DNA: TGTGCCAGCAGCTTCCGGGCCTCCCCCACCGAGCAGTACTTC. The chain has TRBV5-6 and TRBJ2-7; D gene ambiguous. Looked up from germline, CDR1 is SGHDT and CDR2 is YYEEEE. V lost 2 bases, J lost 6 bases, and 15 bases lay in between. CDR3 length equals 14 residues.

The rearrangement uses TRBV2 and TRBJ2-1; D is perhaps TRBD1 (5 bases). V gave up 6 bases and J gave up 3 bases, with 15 bases separating them. CDR1 is SNHLY and CDR2 is FYNNEI in the germline V gene. This CDR3 contains 15 residues. CDR3 coding DNA: TGTGCCAGCAGCGCCGATGGGGCAGGCTACAATGAGCAGTTCTTC. The encoded protein is CASSADGAGYNEQFF.

The gene calls are TRBV20-1 and TRBJ2-5; TRBD2 agrees at 12 bases. Germline CDR1 reads DFQATT; CDR2 reads SNEGSKA (reference sequence). The CDR3 consists of 14 residues. The V segment lost 6 bases and the J segment 11 bases; nucleotides outside the gene matches: 13. CDR3 in amino acids: CSATTSGRTDEQYF. In DNA form, the CDR3 reads TGCAGTGCGACCACTAGCGGGAGGACGGATGAGCAGTACTTC.

This clonotype was seen a handful of times. This sequence joins TRBV29-1 and TRBJ2-7; D is perhaps TRBD1 or TRBD2 (5 bases each). This CDR3 has 15 residues. The V gene's germline CDR1 is SQVTM and CDR2 ANQGSEA. The V and J ends lost 3 bases and 1 base respectively, with 16 bases between them. The CDR3 loop reads CSVEGFIGGSYEQYF. CDR3 DNA sequence: TGCAGCGTTGAGGGGTTTATTGGGGGATCCTACGAGCAGTACTTC.

CDR3 amino acids: CSASLLNEKLFF. In DNA form, the CDR3 reads TGCAGTGCTAGTTTGCTTAATGAAAAACTGTTTTTT. This rearrangement joins TRBV20-1 to TRBJ1-4; unclear D gene. Trimming cost V 3 bases and J 4 bases, with 6 bases left between them. CDR3 length: 12 amino acids. Per germline, CDR1 DFQATT and CDR2 SNEGSKA (reference sequence).

The chain carries TRBV27 and TRBJ1-5; D may be TRBD1 (5 bases). CDR3 length equals 12 residues. With 7 bases removed from V and 6 bases from J, the gap between germline ends came to 10 bases. Germline V gives CDR1 MNHEY, CDR2 SMNVEV (reference sequence). CDR3 nucleotides: TGTGCCAGCAAGCAGGGATCTCAGCCCCAGCATTTT. Its translation: CASKQGSQPQHF.

The chain uses TRBV2 and TRBJ2-1; D tentatively fits TRBD1 or TRBD2 (5 bases each). V dropped 11 bases and J dropped 8 bases, with 19 bases sitting between them. The V gene's germline CDR1 is SNHLY and CDR2 FYNNEI. This CDR3 is 13 amino acids long. CDR3 coding DNA: TGTGCCTCAGGGACCAAAGGGTACTATGAGCAGTTCTTC. Translation: CASGTKGYYEQFF.

The chain couples TRBV28 to TRBJ2-1; TRBD2 aligns across 8 bases. This CDR3 spans 16 amino acids. J lost 7 bases, V lost 6 bases, and 14 bases had no gene match. Germline lookup yields CDR1 MDHEN and CDR2 SYDVKM. For the CDR3, the DNA is TGTGCCAGCAGAAGACCCGGGACTAGAAAAGCGAATGAGCAGTTCTTC. This translates into CASRRPGTRKANEQFF. Filled out from reference TRBV28 and TRBJ2-1, the complete variable domain reads DVKVTQSSRYLVKRTGEKVFLECVQDMDHENMFWYRQDPGLGLRLIYFSYDVKMKEKGDIPEGYSVSREKKERFSLILESASTNQTSMYLCASRRPGTRKANEQFFGPGTRLTVL.

This clonotype came up a few times. The rearrangement links TRBV5-1 to TRBJ2-1; 14 nucleotides line up with TRBD2. The CDR3 has 20 amino acids. Germline trimming cut 4 bases from V and 4 bases from J; bases unmatched to any gene: 16. Per the germline V gene, CDR1 is SGHRS and CDR2 is YFSETQ. The chain's CDR3 is CASSGRDRVGLAGGYNEQFF. DNA of the CDR3: TGCGCCAGCAGCGGCCGGGACAGGGTTGGACTAGCGGGAGGATACAATGAGCAGTTCTTC.

The chain is built from TRBV12-3 or TRBV12-4 and TRBJ1-5, with unresolved D. CDR3 length: 12 amino acids. V was pared by 6 bases and J by 7 bases, with 10 bases between. The CDR3 DNA follows: TGTGCCAGCAGCCCGATGATCCAGCCCCAGCATTTT. This sequence encodes CASSPMIQPQHF.

V usage is TRBV10-3 and J usage is TRBJ2-7; D gene ambiguous. Trimming stripped 4 bases from V and 1 base from J, with 5 bases between. The germline V gene encodes CDR1 ENHRY and CDR2 SYGVKD. The CDR3 covers 12 residues. CDR3 bases: TGTGCCATCAGTGGGGATTCCTACGAGCAGTACTTC. Translating it yields CAISGDSYEQYF.